The present T cell receptor (beta chain) was sequenced within a study of spatial heterogeneity in lung cancer. Study outcomes and limitations: Resection blood, more than follow-up blood, showed ubiquitous expanded tumor TCRs.

TCRdb independently ran MiXCR on the 5' RACE reads; one entry per CDR3 protein. The data contain 25,000 or so distinct CDR3 sequences, roughly 13% of them singletons. Notes on this clonotype: Its antigen is undetermined.

Time point of the sample: sample taken at primary tumor resection. Whole RNA, isolated from tumor, nontumor lung or frozen PBMC, was sequenced without prior sorting. The donors comprised around 76 untreated early-stage non-small cell lung cancer patients. The V gene's germline CDR1 is MDHEN and CDR2 SYDVKM. Deletions cut 3 bases from V and 2 bases from J, with 9 bases between. CDR3 length: 14 residues. The sequencing used PBMCs, collected at surgery. This chain uses TRBV28 with TRBJ2-3, with D maybe TRBD1 (5 bases). This receptor was obtained from a female donor with early-stage non-small cell lung cancer. DNA of the CDR3: TGTGCCAGCAGTTTTGGACAAATCACAGATACGCAGTATTTT. This sequence encodes CASSFGQITDTQYF.